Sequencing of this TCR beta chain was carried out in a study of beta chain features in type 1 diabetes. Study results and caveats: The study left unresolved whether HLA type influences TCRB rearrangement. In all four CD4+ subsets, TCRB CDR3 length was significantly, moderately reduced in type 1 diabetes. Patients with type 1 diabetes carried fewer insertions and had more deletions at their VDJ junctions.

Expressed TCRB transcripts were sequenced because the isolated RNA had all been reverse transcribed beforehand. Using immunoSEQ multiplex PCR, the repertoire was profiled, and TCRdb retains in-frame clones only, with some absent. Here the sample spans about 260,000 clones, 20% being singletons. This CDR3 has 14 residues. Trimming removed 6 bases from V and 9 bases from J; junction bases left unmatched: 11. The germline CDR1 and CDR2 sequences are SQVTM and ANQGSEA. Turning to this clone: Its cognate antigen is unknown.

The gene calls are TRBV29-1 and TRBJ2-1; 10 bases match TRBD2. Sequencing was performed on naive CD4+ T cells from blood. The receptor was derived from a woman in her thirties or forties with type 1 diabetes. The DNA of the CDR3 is TGCAGCGTGTTGGGAATAGCGGGGGGCGGTGAGCAGTTCTTC. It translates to CSVLGIAGGGEQFF.